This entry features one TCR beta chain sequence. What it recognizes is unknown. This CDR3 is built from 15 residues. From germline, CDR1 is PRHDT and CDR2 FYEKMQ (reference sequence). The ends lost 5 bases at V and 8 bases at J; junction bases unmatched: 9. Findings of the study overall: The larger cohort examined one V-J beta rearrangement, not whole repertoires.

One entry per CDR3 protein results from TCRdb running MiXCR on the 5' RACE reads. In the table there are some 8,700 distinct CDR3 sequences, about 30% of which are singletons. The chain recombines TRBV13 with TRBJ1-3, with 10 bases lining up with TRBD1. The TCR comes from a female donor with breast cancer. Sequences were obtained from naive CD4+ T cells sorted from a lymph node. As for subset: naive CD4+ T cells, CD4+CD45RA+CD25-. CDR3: CASSPGQGTRDTIYF. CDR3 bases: TGTGCCAGCAGCCCGGGACAGGGGACTAGAGACACCATATATTTT.